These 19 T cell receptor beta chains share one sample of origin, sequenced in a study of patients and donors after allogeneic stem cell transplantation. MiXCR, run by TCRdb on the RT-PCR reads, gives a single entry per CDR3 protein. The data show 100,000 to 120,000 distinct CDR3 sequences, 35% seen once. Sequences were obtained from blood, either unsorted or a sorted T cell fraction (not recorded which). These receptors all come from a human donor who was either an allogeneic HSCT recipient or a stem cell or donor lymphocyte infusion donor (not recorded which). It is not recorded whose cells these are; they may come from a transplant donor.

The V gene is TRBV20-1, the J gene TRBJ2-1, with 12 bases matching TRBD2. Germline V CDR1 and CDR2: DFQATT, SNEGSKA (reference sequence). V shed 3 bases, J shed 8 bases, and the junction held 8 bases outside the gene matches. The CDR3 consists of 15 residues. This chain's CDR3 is CSASPLAGGWYEQFF. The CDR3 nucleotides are TGCAGTGCTAGCCCGCTAGCGGGAGGGTGGTATGAGCAGTTCTTC.

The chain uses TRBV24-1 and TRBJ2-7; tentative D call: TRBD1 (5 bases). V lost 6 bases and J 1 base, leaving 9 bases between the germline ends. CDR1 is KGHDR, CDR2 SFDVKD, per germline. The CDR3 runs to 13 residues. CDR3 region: CATSQGGSYEQYF. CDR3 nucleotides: TGTGCCACCAGTCAGGGTGGGTCCTACGAGCAGTACTTC.

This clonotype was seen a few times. CDR3 sequence reads: CSARDGNGGDTQYF. The DNA for the CDR3 is TGCAGTGCTAGAGATGGCAACGGGGGGGATACGCAGTATTTT. This chain joins TRBV20-1 and TRBJ2-3; 7 positions agree with TRBD2. Germline CDR1 and CDR2: DFQATT and SNEGSKA (reference sequence). The ends lost 0 bases at V and 6 bases at J; junction bases unmatched: 6. This CDR3 is built from 14 residues.

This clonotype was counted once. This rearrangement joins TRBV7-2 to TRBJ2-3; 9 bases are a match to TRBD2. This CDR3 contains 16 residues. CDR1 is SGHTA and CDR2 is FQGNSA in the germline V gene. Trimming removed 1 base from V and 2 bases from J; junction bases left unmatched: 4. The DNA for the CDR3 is TGTGCCAGCAGCTTAGTGCTAGCGGGACCCACAGATACGCAGTATTTT. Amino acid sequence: CASSLVLAGPTDTQYF.

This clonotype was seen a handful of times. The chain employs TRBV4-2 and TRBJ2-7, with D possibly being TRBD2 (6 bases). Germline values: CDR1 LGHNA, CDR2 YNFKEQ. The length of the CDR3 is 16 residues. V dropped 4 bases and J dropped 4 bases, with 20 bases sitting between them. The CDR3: CASSRMDASDGYEQYF. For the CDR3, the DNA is TGTGCCAGCAGCCGAATGGACGCTAGCGATGGGTACGAGCAGTACTTC.

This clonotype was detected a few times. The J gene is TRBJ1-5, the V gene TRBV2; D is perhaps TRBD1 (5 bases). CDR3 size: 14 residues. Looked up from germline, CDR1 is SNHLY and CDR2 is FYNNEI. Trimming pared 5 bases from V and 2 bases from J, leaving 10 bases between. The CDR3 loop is CASSYRRGNQPQHF. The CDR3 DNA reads TGTGCCAGCAGTTACAGGAGAGGCAATCAGCCCCAGCATTTT. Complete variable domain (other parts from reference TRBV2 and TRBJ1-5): EPEVTQTPSHQVTQMGQEVILRCVPISNHLYFYWYRQILGQKVEFLVSFYNNEISEKSEIFDDQFSVERPDGSNFTLKIRSTKLEDSAMYFCASSYRRGNQPQHFGDGTRLSIL.

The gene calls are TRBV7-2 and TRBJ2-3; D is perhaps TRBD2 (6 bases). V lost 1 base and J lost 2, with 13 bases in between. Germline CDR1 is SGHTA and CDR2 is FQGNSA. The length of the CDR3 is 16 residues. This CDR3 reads CASSLERGTYTDTQYF. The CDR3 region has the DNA TGTGCCAGCAGCTTAGAACGGGGGACTTACACAGATACGCAGTATTTT.

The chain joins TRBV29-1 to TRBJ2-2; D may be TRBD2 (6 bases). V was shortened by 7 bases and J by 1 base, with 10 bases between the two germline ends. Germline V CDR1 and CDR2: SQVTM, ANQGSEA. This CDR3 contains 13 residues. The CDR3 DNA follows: TGCAGCGGCGGGGTGGGGAACACCGGGGAGCTGTTTTTT. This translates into CSGGVGNTGELFF.

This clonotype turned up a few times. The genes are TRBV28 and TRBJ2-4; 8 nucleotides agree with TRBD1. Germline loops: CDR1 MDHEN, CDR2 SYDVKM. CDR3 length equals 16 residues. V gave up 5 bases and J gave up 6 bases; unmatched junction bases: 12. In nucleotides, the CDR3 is TGTGCCAGCAGTCCACGACAGGGGCTCAGACTAAACATTCAGTACTTC. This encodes CASSPRQGLRLNIQYF.

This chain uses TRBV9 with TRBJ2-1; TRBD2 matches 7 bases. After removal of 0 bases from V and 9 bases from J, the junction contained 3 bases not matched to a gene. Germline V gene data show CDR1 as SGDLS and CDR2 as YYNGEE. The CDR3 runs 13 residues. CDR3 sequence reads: CASSVVGGTEQFF. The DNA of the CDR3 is TGTGCCAGCAGCGTAGTGGGGGGGACTGAGCAGTTCTTC. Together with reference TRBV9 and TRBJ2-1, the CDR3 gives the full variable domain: DSGVTQTPKHLITATGQRVTLRCSPRSGDLSVYWYQQSLDQGLQFLIQYYNGEERAKGNILERFSAQQFPDLHSELNLSSLELGDSALYFCASSVVGGTEQFFGPGTRLTVL.

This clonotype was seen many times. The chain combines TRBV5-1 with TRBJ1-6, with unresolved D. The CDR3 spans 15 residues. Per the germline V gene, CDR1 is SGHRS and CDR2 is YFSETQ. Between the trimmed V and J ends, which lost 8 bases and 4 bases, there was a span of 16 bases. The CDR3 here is CASRPGEFYNSPLHF. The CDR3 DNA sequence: TGCGCCAGTCGACCCGGGGAGTTTTATAATTCACCCCTCCACTTT.

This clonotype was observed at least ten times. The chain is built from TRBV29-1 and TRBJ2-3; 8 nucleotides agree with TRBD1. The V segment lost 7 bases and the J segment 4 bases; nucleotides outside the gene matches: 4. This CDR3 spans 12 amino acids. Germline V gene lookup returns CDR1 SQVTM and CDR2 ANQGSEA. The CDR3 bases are TGCAGCGGGGGACAGGTTGCAGATACGCAGTATTTT. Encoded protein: CSGGQVADTQYF.

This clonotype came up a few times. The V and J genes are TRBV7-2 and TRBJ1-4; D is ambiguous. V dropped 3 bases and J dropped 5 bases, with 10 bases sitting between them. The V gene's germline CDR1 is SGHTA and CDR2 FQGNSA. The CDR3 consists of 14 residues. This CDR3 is CASSLGGDNEKLFF. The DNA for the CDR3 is TGTGCCAGCAGCTTGGGTGGCGACAATGAAAAACTGTTTTTT.

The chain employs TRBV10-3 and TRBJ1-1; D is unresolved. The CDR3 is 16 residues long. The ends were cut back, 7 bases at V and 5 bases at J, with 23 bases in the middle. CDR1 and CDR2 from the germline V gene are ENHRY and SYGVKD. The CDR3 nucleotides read TGTGCCATCAAGGCCCACCGAGACGGGGAAGGGACTGAAGCTTTCTTT. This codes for CAIKAHRDGEGTEAFF.

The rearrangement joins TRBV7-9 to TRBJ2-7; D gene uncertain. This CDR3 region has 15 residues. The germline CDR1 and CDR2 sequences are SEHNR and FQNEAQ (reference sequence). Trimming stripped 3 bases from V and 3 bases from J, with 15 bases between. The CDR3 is CASSFGNTPSYEQYF. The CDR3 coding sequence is TGTGCCAGCAGCTTTGGGAATACCCCGAGCTACGAGCAGTACTTC.

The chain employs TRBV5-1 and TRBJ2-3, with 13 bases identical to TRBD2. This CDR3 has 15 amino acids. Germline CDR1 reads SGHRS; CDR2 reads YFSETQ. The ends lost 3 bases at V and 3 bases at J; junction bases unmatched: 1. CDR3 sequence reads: CASSWTSGRTDTQYF. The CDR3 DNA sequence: TGCGCCAGCAGCTGGACTAGCGGGAGAACAGATACGCAGTATTTT.

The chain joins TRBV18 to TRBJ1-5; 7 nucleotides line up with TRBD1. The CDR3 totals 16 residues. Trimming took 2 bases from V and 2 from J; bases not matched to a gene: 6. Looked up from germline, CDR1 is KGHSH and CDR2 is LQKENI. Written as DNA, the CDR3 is TGTGCCAGCTCACCATTTTCAGGGGGTGGCAATCAGCCCCAGCATTTT. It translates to CASSPFSGGGNQPQHF.

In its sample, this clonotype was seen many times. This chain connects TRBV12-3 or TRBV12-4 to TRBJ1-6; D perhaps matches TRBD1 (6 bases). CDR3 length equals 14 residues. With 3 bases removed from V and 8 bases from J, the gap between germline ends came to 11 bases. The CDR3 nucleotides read TGTGCCAGCAGTTTTGCGGACAGCCATTCACCCCTCCACTTT. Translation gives CASSFADSHSPLHF.

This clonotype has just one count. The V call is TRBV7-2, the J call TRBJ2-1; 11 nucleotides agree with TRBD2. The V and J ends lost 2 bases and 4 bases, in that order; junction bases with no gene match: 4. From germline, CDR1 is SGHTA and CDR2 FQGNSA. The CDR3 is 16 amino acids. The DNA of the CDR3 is TGTGCCAGCAGCTTACCGGGACTAGCGGTGTACAATGAGCAGTTCTTC. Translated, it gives CASSLPGLAVYNEQFF.